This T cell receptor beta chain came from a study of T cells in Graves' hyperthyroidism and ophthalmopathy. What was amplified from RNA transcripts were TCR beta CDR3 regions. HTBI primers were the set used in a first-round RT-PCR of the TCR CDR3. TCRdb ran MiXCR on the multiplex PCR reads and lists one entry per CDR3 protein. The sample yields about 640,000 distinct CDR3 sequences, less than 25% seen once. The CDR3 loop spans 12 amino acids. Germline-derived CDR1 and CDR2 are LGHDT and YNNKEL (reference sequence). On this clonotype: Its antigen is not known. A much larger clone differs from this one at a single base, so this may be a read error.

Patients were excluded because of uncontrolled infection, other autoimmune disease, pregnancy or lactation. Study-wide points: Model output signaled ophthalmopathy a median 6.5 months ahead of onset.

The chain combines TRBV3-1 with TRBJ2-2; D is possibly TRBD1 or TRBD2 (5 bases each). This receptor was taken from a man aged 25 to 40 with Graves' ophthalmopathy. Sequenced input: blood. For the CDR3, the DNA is TGTGGCAGCAGCCGAGAGGGACGGGAGCTGTTTTTT. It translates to CGSSREGRELFF.